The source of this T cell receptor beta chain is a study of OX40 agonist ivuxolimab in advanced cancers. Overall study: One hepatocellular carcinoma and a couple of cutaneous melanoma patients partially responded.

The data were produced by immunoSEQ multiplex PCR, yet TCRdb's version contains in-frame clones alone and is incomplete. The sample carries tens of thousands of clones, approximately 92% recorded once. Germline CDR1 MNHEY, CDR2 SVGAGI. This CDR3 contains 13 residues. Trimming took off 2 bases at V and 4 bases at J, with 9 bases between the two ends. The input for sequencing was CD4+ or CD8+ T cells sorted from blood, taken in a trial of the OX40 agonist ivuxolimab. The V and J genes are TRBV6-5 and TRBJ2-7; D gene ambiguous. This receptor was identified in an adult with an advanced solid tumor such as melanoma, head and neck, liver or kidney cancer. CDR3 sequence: CASSYGVRYEQYF. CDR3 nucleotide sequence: TGTGCCAGCAGTTACGGGGTAAGGTACGAGCAGTACTTC.